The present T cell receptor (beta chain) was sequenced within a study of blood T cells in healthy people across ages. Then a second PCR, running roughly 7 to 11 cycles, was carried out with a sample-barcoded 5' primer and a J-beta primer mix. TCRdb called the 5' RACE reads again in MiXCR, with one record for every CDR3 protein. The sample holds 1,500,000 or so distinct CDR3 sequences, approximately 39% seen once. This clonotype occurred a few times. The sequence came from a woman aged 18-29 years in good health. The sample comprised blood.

CDR3 region: CASSLVFGTGDEQFF. The CDR3 region has the DNA TGTGCCAGCAGCTTAGTCTTTGGGACAGGCGATGAGCAGTTCTTC. This chain connects TRBV7-6 to TRBJ2-1; 8 bases line up with TRBD1. V gave up 1 base and J gave up 8 bases; unmatched junction bases: 7. The CDR3 is 15 residues long. Germline loops: CDR1 SGHVS, CDR2 FNYEAQ. The full variable domain, its missing parts supplied by reference TRBV7-6 and TRBJ2-1, is GAGVSQSPRYKVTKRGQDVALRCDPISGHVSLYWYRQALGQGPEFLTYFNYEAQQDKSGLPNDRFSAERPEGSISTLTIQRTEQRDSAMYRCASSLVFGTGDEQFFGPGTRLTVL.